This T cell receptor beta chain was retrieved from a study of shared clonotypes between healthy human individuals. Germline lookup yields CDR1 LNHNV and CDR2 YYDKDF (reference sequence). With 0 bases clipped from V and 3 bases from J, the junction kept 0 bases outside the gene matches. There are 14 residues in the CDR3. Assay: immunoSEQ multiplex PCR; the TCRdb copy retains only in-frame clones and omits some. This sample has 550,000 to 800,000 clones, with 90% found just once. The sequence was collected from a man aged 18 to 29 in good health. Some clones in this sample may be carry-over from other donors' samples. The gene calls are TRBV15 and TRBJ2-5; 8 nucleotides agree with TRBD1. The sample comprised memory CD8+ T cells from PBMCs. Subset denoted: CD45RO+ cells pooled with CCR7-negative TemRA cells. CDR3 DNA sequence: TGTGCCACCAGCAGAGAACAGGGGGAAGAGACCCAGTACTTC. Translating gives CATSREQGEETQYF.